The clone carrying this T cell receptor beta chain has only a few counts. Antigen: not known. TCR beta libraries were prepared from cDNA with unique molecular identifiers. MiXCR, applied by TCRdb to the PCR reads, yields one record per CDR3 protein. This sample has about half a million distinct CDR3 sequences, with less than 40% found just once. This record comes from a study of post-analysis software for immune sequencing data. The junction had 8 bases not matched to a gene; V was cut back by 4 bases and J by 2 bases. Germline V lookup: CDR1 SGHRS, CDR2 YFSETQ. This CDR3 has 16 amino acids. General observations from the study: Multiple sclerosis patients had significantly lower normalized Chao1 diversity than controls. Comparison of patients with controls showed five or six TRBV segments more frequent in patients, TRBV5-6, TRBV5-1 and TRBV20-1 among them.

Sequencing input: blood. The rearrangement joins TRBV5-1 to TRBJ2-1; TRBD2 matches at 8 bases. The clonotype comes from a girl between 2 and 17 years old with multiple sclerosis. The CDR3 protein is CASSRGLAGPYNEQFF. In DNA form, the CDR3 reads TGCGCCAGCAGCCGGGGTTTAGCGGGACCCTACAATGAGCAGTTCTTC.